The sequence of this T cell receptor beta chain was determined in a study of Graves' ophthalmopathy and Graves' hyperthyroidism. Per the germline V gene, CDR1 is MNHEY and CDR2 is SVGAGI. The CDR3 runs 15 residues. V gave up 5 bases and J gave up 11 bases, with 19 bases separating them. Amplifying from RNA transcripts, the study obtained TCR beta CDR3 regions. HTBI primers were used in a first-round RT-PCR, which preceded a second-round multiplex PCR. Each CDR3 protein gets one entry after TCRdb re-called the multiplex PCR reads with MiXCR. The sample includes 560,000 or so distinct CDR3 sequences, roughly 40% seen only once; the top ten take 3.5% to 5%. Overall study findings and caveats: A classifier, a 13-signature model, separated ophthalmopathy from stable hyperthyroidism with approximately 88% sensitivity and 75% to 83% specificity. Among expanded thyroid clonotypes above 0.001 frequency, most also occurred in blood. The model reached 65% to 71% sensitivity and under 75% specificity for predicting ophthalmopathy progression.

Recruitment covered hyperthyroidism patients aged 18 to 65 whose new diagnosis was of under 2 months' duration. In this sample, this clonotype turned up many times. Its antigen is undetermined. The sample consisted of peripheral blood or thyroid tissue (not recorded which). V usage is TRBV6-5 and J usage is TRBJ1-6, with D possibly being TRBD1 (6 bases). The clonotype comes from an adult man with Graves' hyperthyroidism. The DNA for the CDR3 is TGTGCCAGCAGTGACATTCGGACAGACGATACACCCCTCCACTTT. This codes for CASSDIRTDDTPLHF.